Below are 29 T cell receptor beta chains sequenced from a single sample in a study of CD8+CD57+ T cells in acquired aplastic anemia (dated by TCRdb to between 2017 and 2018). Flow cytometry had shown CD8+CD57+ cell expansion in the patients selected for sequencing. TCRdb records Illumina HiSeq 2000 as the sequencer. TCR beta VDJ combination and CDR3 sequence profiling used genomic DNA as the template. TCRdb cleaned the public reads at Q25 with fastp, built clones with MiXCR and kept in-frame beta chains. Entries that share a CDR3 protein sequence are merged under the most common genes and DNA. Here the sample has over 250,000 distinct CDR3 sequences; under 65% occur a single time. Roughly 1.2% of the sample comes from the top ten. The specimen was sorted CD4+, CD8+, or CD8+CD57+ T cells (not recorded which) from PBMCs. All receptors derive from a human donor with aplastic anemia.

This clonotype has only one observation. The chain uses TRBV29-1 and TRBJ2-5; D uncertain. The V gene's germline CDR1 is SQVTM and CDR2 ANQGSEA. Trimming stripped 4 bases from V and 5 bases from J, with 14 bases between. CDR3 length: 13 amino acids. In DNA, the CDR3 is TGCAGCGTTGTAATTAACCCCGACGAGACCCAGTACTTC. Protein sequence: CSVVINPDETQYF.

The chain has TRBV7-2 and TRBJ1-1; no definite D call. Germline loops: CDR1 SGHTA, CDR2 FQGNSA. The CDR3 contains 14 residues. The V end was cut by 5 bases, the J end by 6 bases, with 16 bases between. CDR3 sequence: CASSTLNDGPEAFF. CDR3 bases: TGTGCCAGCAGCACCCTTAACGACGGACCTGAAGCTTTCTTT.

The chain couples TRBV10-2 to TRBJ2-7; maybe TRBD1 (6 bases). Germline-derived CDR1 and CDR2 are WSHSY and SAAADI. This CDR3 contains 14 residues. V was trimmed by 8 bases and J by 0 bases, leaving 14 bases between them. As DNA, the CDR3 is TGCGCCAGCCGAAGGACAGTCAGCTCCTACGAGCAGTACTTC. It encodes CASRRTVSSYEQYF.

A word on this clonotype: Mismatch with germline at one junction end may stem from a read error. This rearrangement joins TRBV15 to TRBJ1-1, with TRBD1 as a possible D gene (6 bases). CDR3 length: 14 amino acids. Germline-derived CDR1 and CDR2 are LNHNV and YYDKDF (reference sequence). CDR3 protein: CATSREQGNTEAFF. The DNA for the CDR3 is TGTGCCACCAGCAGAGAACAGGGAAACACTGAAGCCTTCTTT.

This chain uses TRBV20-1 with TRBJ1-2; possible D gene TRBD1, 5 bases. CDR1 and CDR2 from the germline V gene are DFQATT and SNEGSKA (reference sequence). The CDR3 is made up of 12 amino acids. V shed 3 bases and J shed 8 bases, with 13 bases lying between them. For the CDR3, the DNA is TGCAGTGCTAGCGGGGGGGGAGAAGGCTACACCTTC. Its translation: CSASGGGEGYTF.

This clonotype was seen at least ten times. This rearrangement joins TRBV6-1 to TRBJ1-4; tentative D call: TRBD1 (6 bases). V lost 0 bases to trimming and J lost 4 bases, with 9 bases between them. The CDR3 is 15 residues long. Germline V gives CDR1 MNHNS, CDR2 SASEGT. CDR3 bases: TGTGCCAGCAGTGAAGCTAAACAGGGTAATGAAAAACTGTTTTTT. Residues: CASSEAKQGNEKLFF.

This clonotype occurred a few times. The missing conserved phenylalanine or tryptophan at the end of this CDR3 makes a read error likely. Because the CDR3's place on the DNA is in doubt, the DNA is left out and the CDR3 is given as listed by TCRdb. The chain employs TRBV20-1 and TRBJ2-7; the table's D call, TRBD2, has no DNA check behind it. 8 amino acids form the CDR3, both terminal residues included. CDR1 is DFQATT, CDR2 SNEGSKA, per germline (reference sequence). The CDR3 sequence: CSARAGTS.

The chain uses TRBV7-2 and TRBJ2-5; D perhaps matches TRBD2 (7 bases). CDR3 length: 14 amino acids. CDR1 is SGHTA and CDR2 is FQGNSA in the germline V gene. Trimming removed 5 bases at V and 5 bases at J, with 15 bases between. CDR3 in amino acids: CASSQRGGRETQYF. The CDR3 DNA follows: TGTGCCAGCAGCCAGAGGGGGGGCCGGGAGACCCAGTACTTC.

Worth noting for this clonotype: A read error is likely, as this CDR3 ends without the conserved phenylalanine or tryptophan. J is TRBJ2-7 and V is TRBV7-3, with 10 bases lining up with TRBD2. The CDR3 has 14 residues. Per germline, CDR1 SGHTA and CDR2 FQGTGA. The CDR3 sequence is CASGGLAGEREQYL. As DNA, the CDR3 is TGTGCGAGCGGGGGGCTAGCGGGAGAGAGGGAGCAGTACCTC.

As DNA, the CDR3 is TGCGCCAGCGGGCAGGGGAATTCCTACAATGAGCAGTTCTTC. Its translation is CASGQGNSYNEQFF. The V call is TRBV10-2, the J call TRBJ2-1; D might be TRBD1 (6 bases). The germline V gene encodes CDR1 WSHSY and CDR2 SAAADI. The CDR3 spans 14 residues. Trimming removed 8 bases from V and 1 base from J, with 12 bases in between.

The chain joins TRBV5-1 to TRBJ2-5; weak D call: TRBD1 (5 bases). Trimming removed 2 bases from V and 2 bases from J, with 10 bases in between. The germline gives CDR1 SGHRS, CDR2 YFSETQ. The CDR3 has 14 residues. In DNA, the CDR3 is TGCGCCAGCAGCTTTACAGGAAGGCAAGAGACCCAGTACTTC. Translated, it gives CASSFTGRQETQYF.

The rearrangement joins TRBV4-1 to TRBJ2-6; no clear D gene. V lost 1 base and J 0 bases, leaving 13 bases between the germline ends. Per the germline V gene, CDR1 is MGHRA and CDR2 is YSYEKL. This CDR3 has 18 residues. The CDR3 DNA is TGCGCCAGCAGCCAAGTTCCAGGACGGATCTCTGGGGCCAACGTCCTGACTTTC. Encoded protein: CASSQVPGRISGANVLTF.

This rearrangement joins TRBV20-1 to TRBJ2-1, with 7 nucleotides matching TRBD2. Trimming at V came to 2 bases and at J to 4 bases, leaving 14 bases not matched to a gene. In germline, CDR1 is DFQATT, CDR2 SNEGSKA (reference sequence). CDR3 size: 17 residues. Written as DNA, the CDR3 is TGCAGTGCTAGACGTCCTCTAGCGGAGATGAATTACAATGAGCAGTTCTTC. Translation: CSARRPLAEMNYNEQFF.

Details on this clonotype: A much more abundant neighbour one base away suggests this may be a read error. J is TRBJ1-3 and V is TRBV5-1; tentatively, D is TRBD1 (5 bases). CDR1 SGHRS and CDR2 YFSETQ come from the germline V gene. The CDR3 totals 12 residues. The CDR3 is CVSSRDGGTIYF. Written as DNA, the CDR3 is TGCGTCAGCAGCCGGGACGGAGGCACCATATATTTT.

The chain has TRBV9 and TRBJ2-3, with D maybe TRBD2 (6 bases). The length of the CDR3 is 15 residues. V dropped 4 bases and J dropped 11 bases, with 23 bases sitting between them. Per germline, CDR1 SGDLS and CDR2 YYNGEE. CDR3 amino acids: CASSPRGSGYNEQYF. Written as DNA, the CDR3 is TGTGCCAGCAGCCCTCGGGGGAGTGGGTACAATGAGCAGTATTTT.

Notes on this clonotype: At one end the junction does not follow the germline gene, possibly because of a read error. The chain carries TRBV7-6 and TRBJ2-7; D unclear. CDR1 and CDR2 (germline): SGHVS, FNYEAQ. The CDR3 loop spans 14 amino acids. The CDR3 sequence is CTSSLEARTYEQYF. The CDR3 DNA sequence: TGTACCAGCAGCTTAGAGGCCAGGACCTACGAGCAGTACTTC.

This clonotype was recorded many times. The gene calls are TRBV7-3 and TRBJ2-7, with 7 bases aligning to TRBD2. V shed 4 bases, J shed 6 bases, and the junction held 6 bases outside the gene matches. Germline V gene data show CDR1 as SGHTA and CDR2 as FQGTGA. This CDR3 contains 13 residues. This CDR3 reads CASSSGWGGEQYF. The CDR3 nucleotides read TGTGCCAGCAGCTCCGGGTGGGGGGGCGAGCAGTACTTC.

The rearrangement joins TRBV29-1 to TRBJ1-3; TRBD1 aligns across 7 bases. CDR3 length: 14 amino acids. Germline lookup yields CDR1 SQVTM and CDR2 ANQGSEA. Trimming at V came to 6 bases and at J to 0 bases, leaving 5 bases not matched to a gene. The CDR3 DNA sequence: TGCAGCGTGGGGGACAGCAACTCTGGAAACACCATATATTTT. Protein: CSVGDSNSGNTIYF.

This chain uses TRBV10-1 with TRBJ1-1; D is ambiguous. Germline V gene data show CDR1 as WNHNN and CDR2 as SYGVQD (reference sequence). The CDR3 runs 13 residues. V was shortened by 3 bases and J by 4 bases, with 9 bases between the two germline ends. CDR3 amino acids: CASSDLSSTEAFF. In nucleotides, the CDR3 is TGCGCCAGCAGTGACCTGTCGAGCACTGAAGCTTTCTTT.

This clonotype was picked up a small number of times. The CDR3 nucleotides read TGTGCCAGCAGTCGACCGACAGGTCCCTACGAGCAGTACTTC. Protein sequence: CASSRPTGPYEQYF. The V and J genes are TRBV2 and TRBJ2-7, with D possibly being TRBD1 (6 bases). Trimming cost V 5 bases and J 2 bases, with 13 bases left between them. This CDR3 region has 14 residues. Germline CDR1 is SNHLY and CDR2 is FYNNEI.

The rearrangement joins TRBV7-8 to TRBJ2-7, with 11 bases matching TRBD1. Germline CDR1 SGHVS, CDR2 FQNEAQ. After removal of 6 bases from V and 3 bases from J, the junction contained 13 bases not matched to a gene. This CDR3 comprises 17 residues. The CDR3 loop reads CASSYTSGQGANYEQYF. CDR3 DNA: TGTGCCAGCAGTTACACCTCCGGACAGGGGGCCAACTACGAGCAGTACTTC.

The table lists this clonotype with many counts. It may be a read error: a sequence one base away is much more abundant. The genes are TRBV7-2 and TRBJ1-2; the match to TRBD1 covers 9 bases. The V gene end was trimmed by 8 bases and the J gene end by 5 bases; junction bases not matched to a gene: 6. The CDR3 runs to 13 residues. From germline, CDR1 is SGHTA and CDR2 FQGNSA. The CDR3 region has the DNA TGTGCCAGCGGAATCGGGACAGGGTATGGCTACACCTTC. It translates to CASGIGTGYGYTF. The full variable domain, rest sourced from reference TRBV7-2 and TRBJ1-2, is GAGVSQSPSNKVTEKGKDVELRCDPISGHTALYWYRQSLGQGLEFLIYFQGNSAPDKSGLPSDRFSAERTGGSVSTLTIQRTQQEDSAVYLCASGIGTGYGYTFGSGTRLTVV.

This clonotype was recorded at least ten times. CDR3 nucleotides: TGCAGTGCTAGAGTCATACCCGGGACAGGGAGCGGCAACTATGGCTACACCTTC. Its protein is CSARVIPGTGSGNYGYTF. The chain carries TRBV20-1 and TRBJ1-2; 9 nucleotides agree with TRBD1. Germline CDR1 DFQATT, CDR2 SNEGSKA (reference sequence). V lost 1 base and J lost 2; bases outside the gene matches: 14. This CDR3 has 18 amino acids.

There are a few counts of this clonotype. V usage is TRBV20-1 and J usage is TRBJ2-5, with 9 bases that match TRBD2. Germline V lookup: CDR1 DFQATT, CDR2 SNEGSKA (reference sequence). V shed 4 bases and J 5 bases; nucleotides not matched to a gene: 11. The CDR3 covers 15 residues. DNA of the CDR3: TGCAGTGCTAAATCGGCTAGCGGGATGTCGGAGACCCAGTACTTC. Its translation: CSAKSASGMSETQYF.

The sample holds many counts of this clonotype. The chain combines TRBV9 with TRBJ2-7; TRBD2 agrees at 10 bases. Germline CDR1 and CDR2: SGDLS and YYNGEE. The ends lost 0 bases at V and 0 bases at J; junction bases unmatched: 3. The CDR3 contains 16 residues. In DNA form, the CDR3 reads TGTGCCAGCAGCGTAGGAGGACTAGCGGCCTCCTACGAGCAGTACTTC. As protein: CASSVGGLAASYEQYF.

The V gene is TRBV20-1, the J gene TRBJ1-1; no firm D call. The germline CDR1 and CDR2 sequences are DFQATT and SNEGSKA (reference sequence). V was shortened by 6 bases and J by 5 bases, with 10 bases between the two germline ends. This CDR3 spans 11 amino acids. For the CDR3, the DNA is TGCAGTGCAGGAGGATCAACTGAAGCTTTCTTT. Its translation is CSAGGSTEAFF.

This clonotype appeared a few times. The chain has TRBV24-1 and TRBJ2-7; D uncertain. Germline V gene sequence: CDR1 KGHDR, CDR2 SFDVKD. The CDR3 contains 13 residues. With 4 bases removed from V and 3 bases from J, the gap between germline ends came to 9 bases. The CDR3 coding sequence is TGTGCCACCAGTGACACGGACGGCTACGAGCAGTACTTC. This translates into CATSDTDGYEQYF.

The gene calls are TRBV7-9 and TRBJ2-6; 7 nucleotides line up with TRBD1. This CDR3 has 16 amino acids. Germline CDR1 SEHNR, CDR2 FQNEAQ (reference sequence). J was trimmed by 0 bases and V by 5 bases; bases with no gene match: 4. The CDR3 nucleotides read TGTGCCAGCAGCACTGGACAGGTCTCTGGGGCCAACGTCCTGACTTTC. Its protein product is CASSTGQVSGANVLTF. The full variable domain, its missing parts supplied by reference TRBV7-9 and TRBJ2-6, is DTGVSQNPRHKITKRGQNVTFRCDPISEHNRLYWYRQTLGQGPEFLTYFQNEAQLEKSRLLSDRFSAERPKGSFSTLEIQRTEQGDSAMYLCASSTGQVSGANVLTFGAGSRLTVL.

The J gene is TRBJ1-2, the V gene TRBV7-8; 7 positions agree with TRBD1. J gave up 8 bases and V 0 bases, and 9 bases lay outside the gene matches. Looked up from germline, CDR1 is SGHVS and CDR2 is FQNEAQ. The CDR3 loop spans 15 amino acids. CDR3 sequence: CASSLARGSVEGYTF. The CDR3 DNA follows: TGTGCCAGCAGCTTAGCCAGGGGGAGTGTGGAGGGCTACACCTTC.